One and the same sample provided the 25 T cell receptor beta chains below, sequenced in a study of OX40 agonist ivuxolimab in advanced cancers. The table came from immunoSEQ multiplex PCR; TCRdb's copy has only in-frame clones and leaves some out. Altogether around 39,000 clones are present, approximately 82% being singletons, with the ten largest covering 1.8%. The sample consisted of CD4+ or CD8+ T cells sorted from blood, taken in a trial of the OX40 agonist ivuxolimab. The receptor set was obtained from an adult with an advanced solid tumor such as melanoma, head and neck, liver or kidney cancer.

The V and J genes are TRBV9 and TRBJ1-6; D is uncertain. The V end was cut by 2 bases, the J end by 2 bases, with 5 bases between. Germline CDR1 reads SGDLS; CDR2 reads YYNGEE. The CDR3 loop spans 14 amino acids. The CDR3 sequence is CASSVQTYNSPLHF. The CDR3 coding sequence is TGTGCCAGCAGCGTGCAGACCTATAATTCACCCCTCCACTTT. The whole variable domain, filled in from reference TRBV9 and TRBJ1-6, reads DSGVTQTPKHLITATGQRVTLRCSPRSGDLSVYWYQQSLDQGLQFLIQYYNGEERAKGNILERFSAQQFPDLHSELNLSSLELGDSALYFCASSVQTYNSPLHFGNGTRLTVT.

CDR3 in DNA: TGCGCCAGCAGCTTGGGACAGGGTATCAACACCATATATTTT. This codes for CASSLGQGINTIYF. The chain combines TRBV5-1 with TRBJ1-3, with 7 nucleotides matching TRBD1. CDR1 SGHRS and CDR2 YFSETQ come from the germline V gene. J was trimmed by 7 bases and V by 0 bases; bases with no gene match: 4. The CDR3 extends over 14 amino acids.

The chain employs TRBV6-1 and TRBJ2-7; maybe TRBD1 (5 bases). Germline CDR1 reads MNHNS; CDR2 reads SASEGT. Deletions cut 7 bases from V and 5 bases from J, with 15 bases between. This CDR3 has 13 amino acids. In DNA form, the CDR3 reads TGTGCCAGCAACCAGATTAGGGGTCACGAGCAGTACTTC. Translated: CASNQIRGHEQYF.

J is TRBJ1-1 and V is TRBV4-3; a weak D match, TRBD1 (5 bases). Germline lookup yields CDR1 LGHNA and CDR2 YSLEER. CDR3 length: 16 residues. Trimming took off 0 bases at V and 1 base at J, with 12 bases between the two ends. CDR3 DNA: TGCGCCAGCAGCCAAGAGGGGTTTACAGGGAACACTGAAGCTTTCTTT. Residues: CASSQEGFTGNTEAFF.

The J gene is TRBJ2-1, the V gene TRBV6-1, with D unresolved. Trimming took 11 bases from V and 10 from J, leaving 24 bases between them. Germline CDR1 reads MNHNS; CDR2 reads SASEGT. The CDR3 contains 14 residues. The CDR3 bases are TGTGCCCCTTCGAGACTCCTTCCTCCGCCAGAGCAGTTCTTC. Amino acid sequence: CAPSRLLPPPEQFF.

The chain joins TRBV13 to TRBJ1-2, with a possible D match to TRBD1 (6 bases). The CDR3 sequence is 18 residues long. Trimming shortened V by 4 bases and J by 0 bases, and 21 bases separated the two germline ends. CDR1 is PRHDT, CDR2 FYEKMQ, per germline (reference sequence). The CDR3 nucleotides read TGTGCCAGCAGCTCGCCAGGAACAACAGGGCTCGCTAACTATGGCTACACCTTC. This sequence encodes CASSSPGTTGLANYGYTF.

The V and J genes are TRBV5-6 and TRBJ1-2; maybe TRBD1 (5 bases). CDR1 and CDR2 from the germline V gene are SGHDT and YYEEEE. V lost 0 bases and J 8 bases, leaving 14 bases between the germline ends. This CDR3 contains 14 residues. The CDR3 here is CASSLEVQGRGYTF. The CDR3 DNA sequence: TGTGCCAGCAGCTTGGAAGTCCAGGGCCGAGGCTACACCTTC.

This clone was detected a few times. V is TRBV11-1 and J is TRBJ1-2; D unclear. Deletions cut 4 bases from V and 2 bases from J, with 11 bases between. Germline assignment: CDR1 SGHAT and CDR2 FQDESV (reference sequence). This CDR3 is built from 14 residues. The CDR3 DNA is TGTGCCAGCAGCTCCCAGGCTCGGAACTATGGCTACACCTTC. It yields the protein CASSSQARNYGYTF.

The chain combines TRBV7-3 with TRBJ2-6, with TRBD1 matching 7 bases. V was pared by 4 bases and J by 0 bases, with 9 bases of the junction left unmatched. The CDR3 sequence is 18 residues long. The V gene's germline CDR1 is SGHTA and CDR2 FQGTGA. The CDR3 loop reads CASSYTGTDVSGANVLTF. Here the CDR3 DNA reads TGTGCCAGCAGCTATACCGGGACAGACGTCTCTGGGGCCAACGTCCTGACTTTC.

The chain employs TRBV29-1 and TRBJ1-2; D is possibly TRBD1 (5 bases). Looked up from germline, CDR1 is SQVTM and CDR2 is ANQGSEA. V gave up 4 bases and J gave up 6 bases, with 15 bases separating them. The CDR3 covers 13 residues. The CDR3 DNA sequence: TGCAGCGTTGGGGGGGGAGTGAGAGATGGCTACACCTTC. Residues: CSVGGGVRDGYTF.

Regarding this clone: Different DNA sequences within this sample yield the same CDR3. The chain couples TRBV11-2 to TRBJ2-2; perhaps D is TRBD1 or TRBD2 (6 bases each). Germline V gene data show CDR1 as SGHAT and CDR2 as FQNNGV. This CDR3 comprises 16 residues. The ends were cut back, 5 bases at V and 4 bases at J, with 17 bases in the middle. The CDR3, as DNA: TGTGCCAGCAGCCAATACAGGGAGGTGGGCACCGGGGAGCTGTTTTTT. Translation: CASSQYREVGTGELFF. The full variable domain, its missing parts supplied by reference TRBV11-2 and TRBJ2-2, is EAGVAQSPRYKIIEKRQSVAFWCNPISGHATLYWYQQILGQGPKLLIQFQNNGVVDDSQLPKDRFSAERLKGVDSTLKIQPAKLEDSAVYLCASSQYREVGTGELFFGEGSRLTVL.

This clone was recorded only once. The chain is built from TRBV14 and TRBJ2-7; the D gene could be TRBD1 or TRBD2 (6 bases each). The CDR3 extends over 15 amino acids. The V gene lost 1 base and the J gene lost 6 bases, with 16 bases spanning the gap. Looked up from germline, CDR1 is SGHDN and CDR2 is FVKESK. The CDR3 DNA reads as TGTGCCAGCAGCCAAGGCGCGGGACAAAGATTCGAGCAGTACTTC. Translating it yields CASSQGAGQRFEQYF.

The J gene is TRBJ2-1, the V gene TRBV7-2; TRBD2 matches 7 bases. The CDR3 loop spans 15 amino acids. V gave up 2 bases and J gave up 4 bases; unmatched junction bases: 5. CDR1 is SGHTA, CDR2 FQGNSA, per germline. The CDR3 region has the DNA TGTGCCAGCAGCTTAACGGGGGGACCATACAATGAGCAGTTCTTC. It specifies CASSLTGGPYNEQFF.

The chain is built from TRBV20-1 and TRBJ1-2; D is unresolved. The CDR3 is 11 residues long. Germline lookup yields CDR1 DFQATT and CDR2 SNEGSKA (reference sequence). Trimming shortened V by 6 bases and J by 5 bases, and 10 bases separated the two germline ends. The CDR3 region is CSAFRGYGYTF. DNA for the CDR3: TGCAGTGCGTTCCGGGGTTATGGCTACACCTTC.

V usage is TRBV21-1 and J usage is TRBJ1-6. TRBV21-1 is assigned pseudogene status. The CDR3 covers 10 residues. For the CDR3, the DNA is TGTGCCAGCAGCAAGGGGCCCCTCCACTTT. Residues: CASSKGPLHF.

In its sample, this clone was seen once. The junction shows a germline mismatch at one end, possibly a read error. The chain employs TRBV19 and TRBJ1-4; D is unresolved. Germline CDR1 reads LNHDA; CDR2 reads SQIVND (reference sequence). The CDR3 covers 12 residues. CDR3 sequence: CAAQPEAGPSVF. The CDR3 bases are TGTGCCGCTCAGCCAGAGGCAGGCCCGTCGGTTTTT.

This chain links TRBV19 with TRBJ1-4; 11 bases fit TRBD1. CDR1 is LNHDA and CDR2 is SQIVND in the germline V gene (reference sequence). Unmatched junction bases numbered 2, after V lost 4 bases and J lost 7 bases. The length of the CDR3 is 14 residues. The CDR3 sequence is CASSRTGGSEKLFF. Written as DNA, the CDR3 is TGTGCCAGTAGTAGGACAGGGGGCAGTGAAAAACTGTTTTTT.

V is TRBV4-2 and J is TRBJ2-7; 7 bases are a match to TRBD1. Trimming took 4 bases from V and 3 from J; bases not matched to a gene: 9. The length of the CDR3 is 15 residues. Germline CDR1 is LGHNA and CDR2 is YNFKEQ. The CDR3 reads CASSPRQGQDYEQYF. CDR3 bases: TGTGCCAGCAGCCCACGACAGGGCCAGGACTACGAGCAGTACTTC.

The rearrangement uses TRBV12-5 and TRBJ1-2; D remains ambiguous. The germline gives CDR1 LGHNT, CDR2 FRNRAP. The CDR3 extends over 12 amino acids. V lost 2 bases, J lost 3 bases, and 4 bases lay in between. CDR3 amino acids: CASGLTDYGYTF. CDR3 nucleotides: TGTGCTAGTGGTTTGACGGACTATGGCTACACCTTC.

The CDR3: CASSLTGGGYGYTF. CDR3 in DNA: TGTGCCAGCAGCTTAACAGGGGGTGGCTATGGCTACACCTTC. The J gene is TRBJ1-2, the V gene TRBV11-2; the match to TRBD1 covers 8 bases. Trimming took 2 bases from V and 4 from J; bases not matched to a gene: 3. The CDR3 covers 14 residues. CDR1 is SGHAT and CDR2 is FQNNGV in the germline V gene.

The V gene is TRBV14, the J gene TRBJ1-3; no clear D gene. Germline V gene lookup returns CDR1 SGHDN and CDR2 FVKESK. V lost 1 base and J lost 3, with 7 bases in between. The CDR3 is made up of 14 amino acids. The CDR3 loop is CASSQATVGNTIYF. The CDR3 DNA follows: TGTGCCAGCAGCCAAGCCACTGTTGGAAACACCATATATTTT. The full variable domain, rest sourced from reference TRBV14 and TRBJ1-3, is EAGVTQFPSHSVIEKGQTVTLRCDPISGHDNLYWYRRVMGKEIKFLLHFVKESKQDESGMPNNRFLAERTGGTYSTLKVQPAELEDSGVYFCASSQATVGNTIYFGEGSWLTVV.

The rearrangement joins TRBV5-6 to TRBJ1-2; the D gene is possibly TRBD1 (5 bases). Trimming cost V 0 bases and J 4 bases, with 10 bases left between them. The CDR3 is 14 residues long. Germline V gene sequence: CDR1 SGHDT, CDR2 YYEEEE. The CDR3 protein is CASSLVQGSYGYTF. The CDR3 nucleotides are TGTGCCAGCAGCTTGGTGCAGGGCTCCTATGGCTACACCTTC.

This chain uses TRBV27 with TRBJ2-1; possibly TRBD1 for D (6 bases). There are 14 residues in the CDR3. Germline V gene data show CDR1 as MNHEY and CDR2 as SMNVEV (reference sequence). V was trimmed by 6 bases and J by 3 bases, leaving 12 bases between them. The CDR3 sequence is CASSTRTVYNEQFF. CDR3 nucleotide sequence: TGTGCCAGCAGCACAAGGACAGTCTACAATGAGCAGTTCTTC.

The rearrangement links TRBV7-2 to TRBJ1-2, with D uncertain. The CDR3 loop spans 13 amino acids. V gave up 3 bases and J gave up 8 bases, with 13 bases separating them. Germline-derived CDR1 and CDR2 are SGHTA and FQGNSA. CDR3 protein: CASSFGIIGGYTF. DNA of the CDR3: TGTGCCAGCAGCTTTGGGATCATCGGGGGCTACACCTTC.

This sequence joins TRBV27 and TRBJ2-1; D possibly uses TRBD1 or TRBD2 (5 bases each). The CDR3 consists of 14 residues. Germline CDR1 is MNHEY and CDR2 is SMNVEV (reference sequence). V dropped 6 bases and J dropped 4 bases, with 13 bases sitting between them. CDR3 region: CASRFRGPYNEQFF. The DNA of the CDR3 is TGTGCCAGCAGATTCCGGGGCCCTTACAATGAGCAGTTCTTC.